These 24 T cell receptor beta chains were all obtained from the same sample, sequenced in a study of blood T cells in healthy people across ages. Together with a sample-barcoded 5' primer, a J-beta primer mix was included in a second PCR lasting roughly 7 to 11 cycles. TCRdb redid the calling of the 5' RACE reads with MiXCR, one entry per CDR3 protein. Of around 1,800,000 distinct CDR3 sequences listed, roughly two fifths were seen once; the top ten hold roughly 24%. Material: blood. Source of these receptors: a human donor in good health.

This clonotype has more than one count but fewer than ten. This chain uses TRBV27 with TRBJ2-7, with D hard to call. V was shortened by 10 bases and J by 1 base, with 14 bases between the two germline ends. Germline loops: CDR1 MNHEY, CDR2 SMNVEV (reference sequence). CDR3 length: 13 amino acids. The CDR3: CATSNSESYEQYF. CDR3 coding DNA: TGTGCCACCTCCAACAGCGAGTCCTACGAGCAGTACTTC.

The chain joins TRBV4-3 to TRBJ2-6; TRBD2 agrees at 13 bases. With 3 bases clipped from V and 0 bases from J, the junction kept 2 bases outside the gene matches. There are 18 residues in the CDR3. Germline V gives CDR1 LGHNA, CDR2 YSLEER. CDR3 sequence: CASSHGLAGDSGANVLTF. The CDR3 DNA sequence: TGCGCCAGCAGCCACGGACTAGCGGGGGACTCTGGGGCCAACGTCCTGACTTTC.

This chain joins TRBV7-9 and TRBJ1-4; 8 nucleotides match TRBD1. The CDR3 covers 15 residues. V lost 0 bases and J lost 7; bases outside the gene matches: 4. The germline V gene has CDR1 SEHNR and CDR2 FQNEAQ (reference sequence). The CDR3 DNA reads TGTGCCAGCAGCTTAGCAACAGGGGGACGTGAAAAACTGTTTTTT. As protein: CASSLATGGREKLFF.

The CDR3 loop reads CASSNWDRLQPQHF. The CDR3, as DNA: TGTGCCAGCAGCAACTGGGACAGGCTTCAGCCCCAGCATTTT. The chain couples TRBV7-2 to TRBJ1-5; 8 positions match TRBD1. The CDR3 has 14 amino acids. V was clipped by 5 bases and J by 6 bases; unmatched bases: 6. Germline V lookup: CDR1 SGHTA, CDR2 FQGNSA.

This clonotype was picked up one time. This chain uses TRBV7-9 with TRBJ2-3; TRBD2 agrees at 8 bases. V was clipped by 5 bases and J by 10 bases; unmatched bases: 11. The CDR3 runs to 14 residues. Germline V lookup: CDR1 SEHNR, CDR2 FQNEAQ (reference sequence). The CDR3: CASSHGGASGSQYF. CDR3 DNA sequence: TGTGCCAGCAGCCACGGGGGGGCTAGCGGATCGCAGTATTTT.

The rearrangement uses TRBV6-5 and TRBJ2-7; D not resolved. The CDR3 contains 14 residues. Germline V lookup: CDR1 MNHEY, CDR2 SVGAGI. V was trimmed by 2 bases and J by 0 bases, leaving 8 bases between them. CDR3 coding DNA: TGTGCCAGCAGTTACGGCTCAAACTCCTACGAGCAGTACTTC. Encoded protein: CASSYGSNSYEQYF.

To note about this clonotype: One junction end disagrees with the germline gene, perhaps due to a read error. The gene calls are TRBV12-3 or TRBV12-4 and TRBJ2-5; TRBD2 matches 13 bases. This CDR3 has 17 amino acids. CDR3 in amino acids: CASSLGLAGPEQEAQYF. CDR3 nucleotide sequence: TGTGCCAGCAGTCTGGGACTAGCGGGGCCAGAACAAGAGGCCCAGTACTTC.

This clonotype has just a few counts. V gene TRBV7-9 combines with J gene TRBJ2-5, with D unresolved. The CDR3 contains 14 residues. V was clipped by 5 bases and J by 1 base, with 11 bases between them. Germline loops: CDR1 SEHNR, CDR2 FQNEAQ (reference sequence). The CDR3 nucleotides read TGTGCCAGCAGCCCCTTTCGGAGCCAAGAGACCCAGTACTTC. It yields the protein CASSPFRSQETQYF.

This clonotype was seen just once. Mismatch with germline at one junction end may stem from a read error. V usage is TRBV29-1 and J usage is TRBJ2-7; D perhaps matches TRBD1 (6 bases). The CDR3 has 13 amino acids. From germline, CDR1 is SQVTM and CDR2 ANQGSEA. The chain's CDR3 is CSVPSPTGYEQYF. CDR3 coding DNA: TGCAGCGTTCCATCACCGACAGGCTACGAACAGTACTTC.

This clonotype appeared a few times. This chain links TRBV4-3 with TRBJ1-2, with unresolved D. In germline, CDR1 is LGHNA, CDR2 YSLEER. Trimming removed 0 bases at V and 6 bases at J, with 11 bases between. There are 14 residues in the CDR3. CDR3 sequence (DNA): TGCGCCAGCAGCCAAGACTTAGAAAGCGATGGCTACACCTTC. Translated: CASSQDLESDGYTF.

The rearrangement joins TRBV6-6 to TRBJ2-5; D is perhaps TRBD2 (5 bases). The CDR3 is made up of 14 amino acids. The germline gives CDR1 MNHNY, CDR2 SVGAGI (reference sequence). Between the trimmed V and J ends, which lost 2 bases and 5 bases, there was a span of 12 bases. The chain's CDR3 is CASSYPGLRETQYF. As DNA, the CDR3 is TGTGCCAGCAGTTACCCGGGGTTACGGGAGACCCAGTACTTC.

The sample holds one count of this clonotype. A far bigger clonotype differs at one base, so this is likely a read error. The V gene is TRBV7-3, the J gene TRBJ2-3, with D possibly matching TRBD2 (5 bases). The CDR3 sequence is 15 residues long. CDR1 and CDR2 from the germline V gene are SGHTA and FQGTGA. CDR3 coding DNA: TGTGCCGGCAGCTTAACTGGCGGGAGCACAGATACGCAGTATTTT. Translating it yields CAGSLTGGSTDTQYF.

This chain uses TRBV5-6 with TRBJ1-1, with TRBD1 identical over 7 bases. CDR3 length equals 16 residues. J was trimmed by 0 bases and V by 3 bases; bases with no gene match: 8. CDR1 is SGHDT and CDR2 is YYEEEE in the germline V gene. In DNA, the CDR3 is TGTGCCAGCAGCTGGGACAGAACAACCATGAACACTGAAGCTTTCTTT. Amino acid sequence: CASSWDRTTMNTEAFF.

This clonotype occurred a few times. The J gene is TRBJ2-6, the V gene TRBV7-9, with D maybe TRBD1 (6 bases). CDR3 length: 17 residues. V dropped 5 bases and J dropped 0 bases, with 14 bases sitting between them. Germline CDR1 is SEHNR and CDR2 is FQNEAQ (reference sequence). The CDR3, as DNA: TGTGCCAGCAGCCCTCGGACAGCTATCTCTGGGGCCAACGTCCTGACTTTC. The encoded protein is CASSPRTAISGANVLTF. Complete variable domain (other parts from reference TRBV7-9 and TRBJ2-6): DTGVSQNPRHKITKRGQNVTFRCDPISEHNRLYWYRQTLGQGPEFLTYFQNEAQLEKSRLLSDRFSAERPKGSFSTLEIQRTEQGDSAMYLCASSPRTAISGANVLTFGAGSRLTVL.

This clonotype turned up a few times. This chain links TRBV12-3 or TRBV12-4 with TRBJ1-4; D call uncertain. V was clipped by 5 bases and J by 5 bases, with 15 bases between them. This CDR3 is built from 15 residues. CDR3 nucleotides: TGTGCCAGCAGTCCAACTACCCCGGGGAATGAAAAACTGTTTTTT. Protein product: CASSPTTPGNEKLFF.

The genes are TRBV20-1 and TRBJ2-3; tentative D call: TRBD2 (7 bases). Deletions cut 3 bases from V and 6 bases from J, with 13 bases between. Germline V gene sequence: CDR1 DFQATT, CDR2 SNEGSKA (reference sequence). This CDR3 has 13 amino acids. Here the CDR3 DNA reads TGCAGTGCTAGGGCCGGGGGGCGGGATACGCAGTATTTT. Amino acid sequence: CSARAGGRDTQYF.

This clonotype was seen ten or more times. This chain joins TRBV7-3 and TRBJ1-2; D unresolved. V lost 0 bases to trimming and J lost 1 base, with 12 bases between them. The CDR3 consists of 16 residues. Germline V gene sequence: CDR1 SGHTA, CDR2 FQGTGA. CDR3 residues: CASSLTGNPDNYGYTF. DNA of the CDR3: TGTGCCAGCAGCTTAACCGGGAACCCAGATAACTATGGCTACACCTTC.

CDR3 bases: TGTGCCAGCAGTCTACCGACAGTTACCTATGGCTACACCTTC. It translates to CASSLPTVTYGYTF. The chain couples TRBV6-2 or TRBV6-3 to TRBJ1-2; a possible D gene is TRBD1 (5 bases). With 5 bases removed from V and 4 bases from J, the gap between germline ends came to 14 bases. The CDR3 consists of 14 residues. In germline, CDR1 is MNHEY, CDR2 SVGEGT.

This clonotype has just a few counts. The chain carries TRBV7-2 and TRBJ2-6; the match to TRBD1 covers 8 bases. The CDR3 spans 17 residues. Unmatched junction bases numbered 6, after V lost 5 bases and J lost 0 bases. Germline CDR1 reads SGHTA; CDR2 reads FQGNSA. CDR3 sequence: CASSVQGAISGANVLTF. CDR3 DNA sequence: TGTGCCAGCAGCGTCCAGGGGGCTATCTCTGGGGCCAACGTCCTGACTTTC.

The gene calls are TRBV12-3 or TRBV12-4 and TRBJ2-1, with 10 nucleotides matching TRBD2. The junction had 13 bases not matched to a gene; V was cut back by 6 bases and J by 8 bases. CDR3 size: 16 residues. CDR3 coding DNA: TGTGCCAGCAGGACTCAAGCGGGGGGGCCCTATCATGAGCAGTTCTTC. Its protein product is CASRTQAGGPYHEQFF.

The chain has TRBV7-9 and TRBJ2-3, with 10 bases identical to TRBD1. Losses at the gene ends were 4 bases for V and 3 bases for J; bases not matched to a gene: 7. Germline assignment: CDR1 SEHNR and CDR2 FQNEAQ (reference sequence). The CDR3 covers 16 residues. CDR3 coding DNA: TGTGCCAGCAGCTCCTCGGACAGGGGGGGAACAGATACGCAGTATTTT. It codes for CASSSSDRGGTDTQYF.

V and J are TRBV20-1 and TRBJ2-1; D may match TRBD1 or TRBD2 (5 bases each). The CDR3 spans 14 residues. Trimming pared 1 base from V and 0 bases from J, leaving 7 bases between. From germline, CDR1 is DFQATT and CDR2 SNEGSKA (reference sequence). CDR3 sequence reads: CSARAGTSYNEQFF. Written as DNA, the CDR3 is TGCAGTGCTAGAGCCGGGACCTCCTACAATGAGCAGTTCTTC.

This clonotype was counted ten times or more. The chain uses TRBV12-3 or TRBV12-4 and TRBJ2-2; 9 bases agree with TRBD2. Germline trimming cut 4 bases from V and 3 bases from J; bases unmatched to any gene: 6. This CDR3 is 16 amino acids long. The CDR3, as DNA: TGTGCCAGCAGTTCAGGAGCGGGGGGCCACACCGGGGAGCTGTTTTTT. Translated, it gives CASSSGAGGHTGELFF.

A note on this clonotype: At one end the junction does not follow the germline gene, possibly because of a read error. This rearrangement joins TRBV29-1 to TRBJ1-1, with 7 positions matching TRBD1. The CDR3 covers 13 residues. Germline CDR1 reads SQVTM; CDR2 reads ANQGSEA. The CDR3: CSVEGQTNTETFF. The CDR3 nucleotides read TGCAGCGTTGAGGGACAGACTAACACTGAAACTTTCTTT.